This T cell receptor beta chain comes out of a study of CD8 T cells in ankylosing spondylitis. Study results and caveats: Earlier authors reported some of these motif variants in reactive arthritis synovial fluid and blood. Characteristic of ankylosing spondylitis blood, it appeared, was a TCR beta motif comprising roughly eight highly homologous variants. Significant enrichment of disease-linked clones was reportedly seen in matched ankylosing spondylitis synovial fluid.

CDR3 length: 14 residues. Trimming cost V 2 bases and J 8 bases, with 12 bases left between them. Germline V gene data show CDR1 as SGHTA and CDR2 as FQGNSA. In this sample, this clonotype turned up many times. The antigen is undetermined. Construction of TCR beta libraries was performed using quantitative 5'-RACE with molecular barcodes. MiXCR, run by TCRdb on the 5' RACE reads, gives a single entry per CDR3 protein. The sample consists of some 150,000 distinct CDR3 sequences, under 45% of them appearing once. The clonotype comes from a male donor with ankylosing spondylitis. This chain links TRBV7-2 with TRBJ1-4; D is undetermined. The specimen was synovial fluid, either unsorted or a sorted T cell fraction (not recorded which). The CDR3 DNA sequence: TGTGCCAGCAGCTTATTACTAGATGGGGAAAAACTGTTTTTT. Translation: CASSLLLDGEKLFF.